The 27 T cell receptor beta chains below all came from one sample that was sequenced in a study of cytomegalovirus exposure and HLA in healthy donors. This PCR relied on a set of 60 Vbeta primers and 13 Jbeta primers. The table came from immunoSEQ multiplex PCR; TCRdb's copy has only in-frame clones and leaves some out. Of about 140,000 clones listed, 75% to 85% were seen once; the top ten hold about 3%. The sequenced sample was PBMCs. The receptor source for this set is a female donor in good health and CMV-seronegative.

The chain joins TRBV7-3 to TRBJ2-7, with TRBD1 matching over 7 bases. The CDR3 extends over 14 amino acids. After removal of 5 bases from V and 4 bases from J, the junction contained 8 bases not matched to a gene. The germline gives CDR1 SGHTA, CDR2 FQGTGA. In DNA, the CDR3 is TGTGCCAGCAGCCGGCGACAGGGTCTATACGAGCAGTACTTC. Residues: CASSRRQGLYEQYF.

V gene TRBV18 combines with J gene TRBJ1-5, with 7 bases fitting TRBD1. The V segment lost 4 bases and the J segment 4 bases; nucleotides outside the gene matches: 1. Germline lookup yields CDR1 KGHSH and CDR2 LQKENI. The CDR3 loop spans 13 amino acids. The CDR3 nucleotides read TGTGCCAGCTCACGGGACAGAAATCAGCCCCAGCATTTT. This encodes CASSRDRNQPQHF.

This clone came up once. V and J are TRBV6-5 and TRBJ2-7; D unclear. Between the trimmed V and J ends, which lost 2 bases and 0 bases, there was a span of 5 bases. Per the germline V gene, CDR1 is MNHEY and CDR2 is SVGAGI. The CDR3 length is 13 residues. The CDR3 coding sequence is TGTGCCAGCAGTTACCCCGGCTCCTACGAGCAGTACTTC. The encoded protein is CASSYPGSYEQYF.

This rearrangement joins TRBV18 to TRBJ1-3; perhaps TRBD1 as D (6 bases). V was cut by 8 bases and J by 1 base, with 12 bases left in between. CDR1 and CDR2 from the germline V gene are KGHSH and LQKENI. This CDR3 spans 14 amino acids. CDR3 sequence reads: CASHYGTSGNTIYF. CDR3 nucleotides: TGTGCCAGCCATTACGGGACATCTGGAAACACCATATATTTT.

The genes are TRBV30 and TRBJ1-2; D is ambiguous. The CDR3 spans 15 residues. V was trimmed by 3 bases and J by 7 bases, leaving 21 bases between them. CDR1 is GTSNPN and CDR2 is SVGIG in the germline V gene (reference sequence). This CDR3 reads CAWSKRRLLKRGYTF. For the CDR3, the DNA is TGTGCCTGGAGCAAAAGGAGACTATTAAAACGTGGCTACACCTTC.

This rearrangement joins TRBV7-6 to TRBJ2-7; TRBD2 aligns across 7 bases. CDR3 length: 15 residues. The V segment lost 5 bases and the J segment 3 bases; nucleotides outside the gene matches: 10. Germline V CDR1 and CDR2: SGHVS, FNYEAQ. The CDR3 coding sequence is TGTGCCAGCAGCCAGGAGGGCCTAGCGGTCTACGAGCAGTACTTC. Amino acid sequence: CASSQEGLAVYEQYF.

V is TRBV5-1 and J is TRBJ2-3; 9 nucleotides align to TRBD1. V lost 0 bases to trimming and J lost 2 bases; unmatched junction nucleotides: 4. CDR3 length: 16 residues. Germline-derived CDR1 and CDR2 are SGHRS and YFSETQ. The CDR3 sequence is CASSLEGQGHTDTQYF. In DNA, the CDR3 is TGCGCCAGCAGCTTGGAGGGACAGGGACACACAGATACGCAGTATTTT.

This chain uses TRBV2 with TRBJ2-1; 7 nucleotides align to TRBD1. Unmatched junction bases numbered 15, after V lost 7 bases and J lost 9 bases. The CDR3 is 15 amino acids. Germline V gene lookup returns CDR1 SNHLY and CDR2 FYNNEI. The CDR3 region is CASKEGAVALCEQFF. The CDR3 DNA reads TGTGCCAGCAAAGAGGGGGCGGTGGCATTGTGTGAGCAGTTCTTC.

Notes on this clone: At the DNA level, this CDR3 is encoded by other sequences in the same sample as well. V and J are TRBV18 and TRBJ1-1, with a weak D call TRBD1 (6 bases). CDR3 length: 15 residues. Trimming pared 3 bases from V and 4 bases from J, leaving 15 bases between. Germline values: CDR1 KGHSH, CDR2 LQKENI. CDR3 amino acids: CASSPGQGLSTEAFF. Here the CDR3 DNA reads TGTGCCAGCTCACCGGGGCAGGGGTTATCCACTGAAGCTTTCTTT.

This sequence joins TRBV28 and TRBJ2-7; 9 nucleotides align to TRBD1. The CDR3 extends over 15 amino acids. Per germline, CDR1 MDHEN and CDR2 SYDVKM. J lost 2 bases, V lost 5 bases, and 7 bases had no gene match. The chain's CDR3 is CASSKPGQGTYEQYF. In DNA, the CDR3 is TGTGCCAGCAGTAAGCCGGGACAGGGTACCTACGAGCAGTACTTC.

A single count supports this clone. The V gene is TRBV5-1, the J gene TRBJ2-5, with 7 bases fitting TRBD1. V gave up 4 bases and J gave up 5 bases; unmatched junction bases: 11. Germline CDR1 is SGHRS and CDR2 is YFSETQ. This CDR3 is 15 amino acids long. The CDR3 DNA reads TGCGCCAGCAGCCGATATTACAGGGGTTGGGAGACCCAGTACTTC. The encoded protein is CASSRYYRGWETQYF.

The genes are TRBV28 and TRBJ1-6; TRBD1 is a possible D gene (6 bases). The ends were cut back, 3 bases at V and 4 bases at J, with 16 bases in the middle. Germline assignment: CDR1 MDHEN and CDR2 SYDVKM. There are 17 residues in the CDR3. In nucleotides, the CDR3 is TGTGCCAGCAGTTTCAACAGGGCCCGGGGATATAATTCACCCCTCCACTTT. Translating it yields CASSFNRARGYNSPLHF.

In this sample, this clone turned up once. The chain combines TRBV27 with TRBJ1-6, with D possibly being TRBD1 (5 bases). V gave up 2 bases and J gave up 5 bases, with 13 bases separating them. The CDR3 spans 16 residues. Germline assignment: CDR1 MNHEY and CDR2 SMNVEV (reference sequence). The CDR3 coding sequence is TGTGCCAGCAGTTTAGGTGGGGGGAGGGATAATTCACCCCTCCACTTT. It encodes CASSLGGGRDNSPLHF.

The sample holds one count of this clone. This chain connects TRBV7-2 to TRBJ1-6; D uncertain. The CDR3 spans 15 residues. Trimming shortened V by 5 bases and J by 7 bases, and 15 bases separated the two germline ends. CDR1 and CDR2 (germline): SGHTA, FQGNSA. The CDR3 DNA reads TGTGCCAGCAGCCCTCATTATCCCGGGAATTCACCCCTCCACTTT. Protein sequence: CASSPHYPGNSPLHF.

V usage is TRBV28 and J usage is TRBJ1-2; 7 nucleotides align to TRBD1. V lost 5 bases to trimming and J lost 6 bases; unmatched junction nucleotides: 6. The CDR3 consists of 13 residues. Germline CDR1 is MDHEN and CDR2 is SYDVKM. CDR3 DNA sequence: TGTGCCAGCAGTGGTGGGGGGACAGATGGCTACACCTTC. It translates to CASSGGGTDGYTF.

The rearrangement joins TRBV11-2 to TRBJ1-2, with D uncertain. The CDR3 covers 13 residues. Germline-derived CDR1 and CDR2 are SGHAT and FQNNGV. Trimming removed 4 bases at V and 3 bases at J, with 9 bases between. CDR3 sequence reads: CASSYSGDYGYTF. CDR3 sequence (DNA): TGTGCCAGCAGCTATTCCGGGGACTATGGCTACACCTTC.

The chain is built from TRBV5-1 and TRBJ1-1; weak D call: TRBD1 (6 bases). In germline, CDR1 is SGHRS, CDR2 YFSETQ. The CDR3 loop spans 16 amino acids. V was pared by 4 bases and J by 1 base, with 17 bases between. For the CDR3, the DNA is TGCGCCAGCAGCGTGGGGGCAGCGGCGGGGAACACTGAAGCTTTCTTT. It specifies CASSVGAAAGNTEAFF.

V usage is TRBV5-6 and J usage is TRBJ1-4, with D tentatively TRBD1 (6 bases). The CDR3 length is 13 residues. Trimming took 5 bases from V and 8 from J, leaving 13 bases between them. Germline lookup yields CDR1 SGHDT and CDR2 YYEEEE. CDR3 in amino acids: CASSLFQGEKLFF. The CDR3 DNA reads TGTGCCAGCAGTTTGTTTCAGGGGGAAAAACTGTTTTTT.

The V gene is TRBV11-2, the J gene TRBJ2-2, with TRBD1 matching 8 bases. Germline values: CDR1 SGHAT, CDR2 FQNNGV. Germline trimming cut 5 bases from V and 5 bases from J; bases unmatched to any gene: 1. The CDR3 totals 13 residues. The CDR3 spells CASSNRGTGELFF. The CDR3 nucleotides read TGTGCCAGCAGCAACAGGGGGACCGGGGAGCTGTTTTTT.

For this clone: The DNA is left out, because the CDR3 cannot be placed on it with certainty; the CDR3 is given as TCRdb lists it. This chain joins TRBV10-3 and TRBJ1-1. 12 amino acids form the CDR3, both terminal residues included. Germline V gene data show CDR1 as ENHRY and CDR2 as SYGVKD. The chain's CDR3 is CAVGGGTGEAFF.

Regarding this clone: The same CDR3 can be traced to other DNA sequences in this sample. The gene calls are TRBV19 and TRBJ1-5; 7 bases align to TRBD1. Germline CDR1 and CDR2: LNHDA and SQIVND (reference sequence). Trimming took 5 bases from V and 3 from J; bases not matched to a gene: 4. The CDR3 spans 14 residues. The CDR3 loop is CASSVTGDNQPQHF. CDR3 bases: TGTGCCAGTAGTGTCACAGGGGACAATCAGCCCCAGCATTTT.

This clone showed up just a few times. The rearrangement links TRBV7-2 to TRBJ1-3; D is ambiguous. The CDR3 runs 14 residues. From germline, CDR1 is SGHTA and CDR2 FQGNSA. The V gene lost 4 bases and the J gene lost 0 bases, with 7 bases spanning the gap. The CDR3 sequence is CASSYRSSGNTIYF. CDR3 coding DNA: TGTGCCAGCAGCTACAGAAGCTCTGGAAACACCATATATTTT.

The chain recombines TRBV28 with TRBJ1-6; D unclear. Trimming removed 4 bases at V and 9 bases at J, with 4 bases between. CDR1 MDHEN and CDR2 SYDVKM come from the germline V gene. This CDR3 has 11 residues. This chain's CDR3 is CASSWSSPLHF. In nucleotides, the CDR3 is TGTGCCAGCAGTTGGAGTTCACCCCTCCACTTT.

This clone was found a few times. The chain employs TRBV30 and TRBJ1-1; TRBD1 aligns across 7 bases. Germline values: CDR1 GTSNPN, CDR2 SVGIG (reference sequence). The ends lost 5 bases at V and 4 bases at J; junction bases unmatched: 4. The CDR3 length is 12 residues. CDR3 nucleotides: TGTGCCTGGGACAGGGTGGTCACTGAAGCTTTCTTT. Amino acid sequence: CAWDRVVTEAFF.

The rearrangement links TRBV5-6 to TRBJ1-4; no clear D gene. The germline V gene has CDR1 SGHDT and CDR2 YYEEEE. The CDR3 has 14 residues. The V gene lost 1 base and the J gene lost 8 bases, with 12 bases spanning the gap. The CDR3: CASSLLAVGEKLFF. In nucleotides, the CDR3 is TGTGCCAGCAGCTTGTTGGCGGTTGGGGAAAAACTGTTTTTT.

The chain couples TRBV27 to TRBJ1-4; D is perhaps TRBD1 (6 bases). The ends were cut back, 8 bases at V and 13 bases at J, with 17 bases in the middle. The CDR3 totals 12 residues. Germline V gene sequence: CDR1 MNHEY, CDR2 SMNVEV (reference sequence). The CDR3: CASGVLRGGLFF. In DNA form, the CDR3 reads TGTGCCAGCGGAGTTCTCAGGGGCGGACTGTTTTTT.

The CDR3 spells CASRHGGGDTQYF. The CDR3 DNA sequence: TGTGCCAGCAGGCACGGGGGGGGAGATACGCAGTATTTT. J is TRBJ2-3 and V is TRBV25-1; the match to TRBD2 covers 8 bases. This CDR3 contains 13 residues. Germline lookup yields CDR1 MGHDK and CDR2 SYGVNS. V lost 6 bases and J lost 5; bases outside the gene matches: 4.